Listed below are T cell receptor beta chains from one sample, sequenced in a study of blood T cell repertoires in COVID-19. TCRdb keeps only in-frame clones here, not all; method: immunoSEQ multiplex PCR. This table has about 140,000 clones, roughly 84% appearing once. Material for sequencing was peripheral blood. The receptors stem from a man aged 30 to 39 with COVID-19, enrolled during active disease. The conserved cysteine and the conserved F or W are not part of the CDR3 here. The D gene is left open where the match is weak. Size is stated for part of the rows, as once, few or many counts, or as a class when the clone is expanded.

d_call cdr3_length clone_size v_call cdr3_aa
TRBD2 12 - TRBV7-2 ASSLAGGAYEQY
TRBD2 12 - TRBV7-9 ASSDSSGRVEQF
- 13 - TRBV6-1 ASSEAFTATRGYT
- 11 - TRBV29-1 SVRGQFSYEQY
- 12 - TRBV27 ASSFRGISSPLH
- 11 - TRBV7-9 ASSLERDTEAF
- 12 - TRBV9 ASSFSTSTDTQY
- 16 - TRBV19 ASSMLLGLGRVAGELF
- 13 - TRBV30 AWGATPLAKNIQY
- 12 - TRBV28 ASRPIWGRSEQY
- 11 once TRBV18 ASSRGTQETQY
- 11 - TRBV14 ASSEVRRSEAF
TRBD2 15 - TRBV10-1 ASSAVASGTSTDTQY
- 13 - TRBV28 ASSPTRGANSPLH
- 10 - TRBV28 ASKVRAGEAF
- 16 - TRBV4-3 ASSQSSSATSSGNTIY
TRBD2 14 - TRBV5-4 ASSLVGASGSNEQY
TRBD1 14 - TRBV11-2 ASSLEGTGLHETQY
- 11 - TRBV6-2/TRBV6-3 ASSTSGNQPQH
TRBD2 13 - TRBV19 ASGQAAGAGDEQF
TRBD2 12 - TRBV4-1 ASSLAGVVETQY
- 11 - TRBV29-1 SVVVNRPYEQY
TRBD2 14 - TRBV9 ASSVTGLAGAETQY
- 13 - TRBV7-8 ASSTRDTFSTEAF
- 10 - TRBV19 ASSIGRNEQF
- 15 - TRBV14 ASRPIGPGHSTDTQY
- 17 once TRBV7-4 ASSLALPPTRRGYNEQF
- 9 - TRBV11-2 ASSRGGKLF
TRBD1 13 - TRBV9 ASSARTGGTDTQY
- 11 - TRBV19 ASSAAGAYEQY
- 14 - TRBV19 ASAPRRTSNTGELF